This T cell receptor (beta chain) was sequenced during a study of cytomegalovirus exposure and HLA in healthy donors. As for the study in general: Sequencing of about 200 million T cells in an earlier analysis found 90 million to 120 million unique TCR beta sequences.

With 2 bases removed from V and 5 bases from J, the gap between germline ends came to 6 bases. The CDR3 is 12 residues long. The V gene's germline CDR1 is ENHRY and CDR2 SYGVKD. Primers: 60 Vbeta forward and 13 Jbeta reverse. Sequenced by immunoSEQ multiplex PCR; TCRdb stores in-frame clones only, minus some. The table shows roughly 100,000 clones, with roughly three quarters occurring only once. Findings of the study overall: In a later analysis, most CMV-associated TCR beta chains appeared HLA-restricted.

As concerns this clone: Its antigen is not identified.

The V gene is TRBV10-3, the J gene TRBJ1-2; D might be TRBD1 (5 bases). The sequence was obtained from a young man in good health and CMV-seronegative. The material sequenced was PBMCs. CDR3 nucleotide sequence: TGTGCCATCAGTGAGGACAGTTATGGCTACACCTTC. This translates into CAISEDSYGYTF.